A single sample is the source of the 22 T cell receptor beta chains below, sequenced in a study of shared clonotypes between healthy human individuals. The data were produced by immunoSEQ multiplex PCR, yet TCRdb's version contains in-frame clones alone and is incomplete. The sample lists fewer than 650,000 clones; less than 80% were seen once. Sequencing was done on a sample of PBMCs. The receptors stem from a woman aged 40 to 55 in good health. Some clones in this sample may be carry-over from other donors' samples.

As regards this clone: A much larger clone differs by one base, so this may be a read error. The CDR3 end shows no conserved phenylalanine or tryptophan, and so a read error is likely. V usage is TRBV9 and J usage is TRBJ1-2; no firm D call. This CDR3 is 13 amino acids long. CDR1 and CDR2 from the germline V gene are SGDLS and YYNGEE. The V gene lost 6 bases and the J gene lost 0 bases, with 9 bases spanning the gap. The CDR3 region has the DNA TGTGCCAGCACCAGAGAAGCTAACTATGGCTACACCCTC. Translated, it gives CASTREANYGYTL.

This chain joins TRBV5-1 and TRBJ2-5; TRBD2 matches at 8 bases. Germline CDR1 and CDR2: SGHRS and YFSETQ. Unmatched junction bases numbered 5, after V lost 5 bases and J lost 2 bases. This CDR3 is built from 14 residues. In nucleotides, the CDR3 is TGCGCCAGCAGAGTAACTAGCGGACAAGAGACCCAGTACTTC. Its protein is CASRVTSGQETQYF.

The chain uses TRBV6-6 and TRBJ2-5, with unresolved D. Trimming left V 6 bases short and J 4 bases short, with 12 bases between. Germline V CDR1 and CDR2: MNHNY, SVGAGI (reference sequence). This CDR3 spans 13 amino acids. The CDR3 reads CASSLIILETQYF. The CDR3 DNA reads TGTGCCAGCAGCCTCATTATCCTAGAGACCCAGTACTTC.

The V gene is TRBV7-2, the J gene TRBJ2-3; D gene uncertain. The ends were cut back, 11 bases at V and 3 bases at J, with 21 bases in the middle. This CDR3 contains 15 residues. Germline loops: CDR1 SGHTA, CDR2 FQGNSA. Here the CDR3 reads CALSPRSRATDTQYF. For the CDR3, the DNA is TGTGCCCTTTCTCCGAGGTCCCGTGCGACAGATACGCAGTATTTT.

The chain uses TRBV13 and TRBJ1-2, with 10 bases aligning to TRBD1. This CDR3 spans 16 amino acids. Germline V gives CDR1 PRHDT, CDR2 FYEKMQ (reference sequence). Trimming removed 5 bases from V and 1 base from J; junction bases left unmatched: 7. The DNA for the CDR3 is TGTGCCAGCAGCCCAACCGGGACAGGGGATAACTATGGCTACACCTTC. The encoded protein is CASSPTGTGDNYGYTF.

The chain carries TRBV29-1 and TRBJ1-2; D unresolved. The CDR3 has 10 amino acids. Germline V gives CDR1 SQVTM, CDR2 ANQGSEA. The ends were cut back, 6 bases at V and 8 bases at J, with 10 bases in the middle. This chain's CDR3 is CSVREGGYTF. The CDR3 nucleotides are TGCAGCGTGCGGGAGGGCGGCTACACCTTC.

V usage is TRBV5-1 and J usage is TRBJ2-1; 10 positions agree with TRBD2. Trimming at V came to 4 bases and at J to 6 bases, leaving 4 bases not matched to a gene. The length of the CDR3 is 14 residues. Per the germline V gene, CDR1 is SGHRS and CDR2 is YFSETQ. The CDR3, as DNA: TGCGCCAGCAGCCGGCCTAGCGGGAGCAATGAGCAGTTCTTC. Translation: CASSRPSGSNEQFF. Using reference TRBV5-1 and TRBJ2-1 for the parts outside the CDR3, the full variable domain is KAGVTQTPRYLIKTRGQQVTLSCSPISGHRSVSWYQQTPGQGLQFLFEYFSETQRNKGNFPGRFSGRQFSNSRSEMNVSTLELGDSALYLCASSRPSGSNEQFFGPGTRLTVL.

The CDR3 DNA reads as TGTGCCAGCATTGGGGACTGGGGCTATGGCTACACCTTC. This sequence encodes CASIGDWGYGYTF. The chain is built from TRBV6-6 and TRBJ1-2; D perhaps matches TRBD1 (5 bases). The CDR3 is 13 amino acids. Germline lookup yields CDR1 MNHNY and CDR2 SVGAGI (reference sequence). Trimming left V 7 bases short and J 4 bases short, with 13 bases between.

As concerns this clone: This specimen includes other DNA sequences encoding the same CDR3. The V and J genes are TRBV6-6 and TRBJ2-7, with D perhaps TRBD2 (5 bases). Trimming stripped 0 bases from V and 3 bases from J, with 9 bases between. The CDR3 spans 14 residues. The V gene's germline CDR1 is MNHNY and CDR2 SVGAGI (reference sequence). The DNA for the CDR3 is TGTGCCAGCAGTTACTCGGGAGATAACTACGAGCAGTACTTC. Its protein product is CASSYSGDNYEQYF.

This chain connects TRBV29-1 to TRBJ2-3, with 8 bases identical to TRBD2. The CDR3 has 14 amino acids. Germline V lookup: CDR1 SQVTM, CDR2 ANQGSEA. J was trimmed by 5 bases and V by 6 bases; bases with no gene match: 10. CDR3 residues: CSVVAGWMGDTQYF. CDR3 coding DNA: TGCAGCGTCGTAGCGGGATGGATGGGAGATACGCAGTATTTT.

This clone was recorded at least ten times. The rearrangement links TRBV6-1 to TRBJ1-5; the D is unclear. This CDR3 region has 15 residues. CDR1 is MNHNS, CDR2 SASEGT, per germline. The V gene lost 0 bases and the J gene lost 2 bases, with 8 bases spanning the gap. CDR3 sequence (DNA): TGTGCCAGCAGTGAAGCGGAGGAGGGCAATCAGCCCCAGCATTTT. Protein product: CASSEAEEGNQPQHF.

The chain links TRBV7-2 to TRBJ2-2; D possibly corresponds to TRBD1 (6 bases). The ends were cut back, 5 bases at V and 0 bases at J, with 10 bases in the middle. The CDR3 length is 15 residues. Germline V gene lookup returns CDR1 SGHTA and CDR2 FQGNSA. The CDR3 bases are TGTGCCAGCAGCACCCAGGGGCCGAACACCGGGGAGCTGTTTTTT. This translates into CASSTQGPNTGELFF. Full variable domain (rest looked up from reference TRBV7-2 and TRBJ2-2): GAGVSQSPSNKVTEKGKDVELRCDPISGHTALYWYRQSLGQGLEFLIYFQGNSAPDKSGLPSDRFSAERTGGSVSTLTIQRTQQEDSAVYLCASSTQGPNTGELFFGEGSRLTVL.

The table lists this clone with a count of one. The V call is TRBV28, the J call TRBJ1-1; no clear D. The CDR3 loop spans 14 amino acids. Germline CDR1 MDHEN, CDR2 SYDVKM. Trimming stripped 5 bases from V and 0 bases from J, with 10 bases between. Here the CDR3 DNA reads TGTGCCAGCAGTCGGTGGCAGATGAACACTGAAGCTTTCTTT. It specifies CASSRWQMNTEAFF.

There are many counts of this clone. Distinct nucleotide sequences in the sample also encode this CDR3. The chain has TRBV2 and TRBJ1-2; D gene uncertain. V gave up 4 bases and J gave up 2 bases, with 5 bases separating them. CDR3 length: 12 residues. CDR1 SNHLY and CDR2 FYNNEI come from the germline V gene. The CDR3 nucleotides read TGTGCCAGCAGTGCAGGAAACTATGGCTACACCTTC. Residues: CASSAGNYGYTF.

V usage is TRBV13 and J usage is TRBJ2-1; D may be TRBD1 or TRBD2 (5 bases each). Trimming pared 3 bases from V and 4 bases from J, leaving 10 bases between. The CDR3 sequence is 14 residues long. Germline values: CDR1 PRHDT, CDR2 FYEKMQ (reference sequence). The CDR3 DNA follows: TGTGCCAGCAGCTTGGGGGTCGGGTACAATGAGCAGTTCTTC. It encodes CASSLGVGYNEQFF. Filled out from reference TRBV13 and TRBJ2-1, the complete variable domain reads AAGVIQSPRHLIKEKRETATLKCYPIPRHDTVYWYQQGPGQDPQFLISFYEKMQSDKGSIPDRFSAQQFSDYHSELNMSSLELGDSALYFCASSLGVGYNEQFFGPGTRLTVL.

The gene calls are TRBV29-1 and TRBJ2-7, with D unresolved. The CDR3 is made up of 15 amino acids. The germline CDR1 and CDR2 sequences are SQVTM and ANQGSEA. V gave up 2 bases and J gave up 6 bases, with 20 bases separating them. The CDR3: CSVETQEGAIREQYF. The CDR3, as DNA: TGCAGCGTTGAAACCCAGGAAGGTGCTATTCGCGAGCAGTACTTC.

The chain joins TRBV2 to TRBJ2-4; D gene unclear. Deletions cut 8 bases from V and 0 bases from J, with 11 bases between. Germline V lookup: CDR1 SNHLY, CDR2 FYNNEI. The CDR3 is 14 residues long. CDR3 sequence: CASQARLAKNIQYF. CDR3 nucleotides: TGTGCCAGCCAGGCAAGACTAGCCAAAAACATTCAGTACTTC.

In nucleotides, the CDR3 is TGTGCCAGCAGCGCCACCGACCGGGACTCATCCTACGAGCAGTACTTC. Translating it yields CASSATDRDSSYEQYF. The rearrangement joins TRBV7-2 to TRBJ2-7; D is possibly TRBD2 (6 bases). Germline V gene data show CDR1 as SGHTA and CDR2 as FQGNSA. Trimming stripped 5 bases from V and 1 base from J, with 18 bases between. The CDR3 is made up of 16 amino acids.

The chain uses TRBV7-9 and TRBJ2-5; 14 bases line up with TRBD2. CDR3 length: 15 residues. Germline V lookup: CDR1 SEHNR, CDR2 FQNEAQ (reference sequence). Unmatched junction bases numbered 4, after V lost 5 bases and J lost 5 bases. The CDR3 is CASSGGLAGVETQYF. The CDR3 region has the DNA TGTGCCAGCAGCGGGGGACTAGCGGGAGTGGAGACCCAGTACTTC.

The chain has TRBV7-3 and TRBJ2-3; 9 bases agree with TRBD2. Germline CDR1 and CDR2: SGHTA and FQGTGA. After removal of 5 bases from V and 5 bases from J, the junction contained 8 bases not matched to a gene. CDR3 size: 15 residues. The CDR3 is CASSPGTSRVDTQYF. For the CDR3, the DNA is TGTGCCAGCAGCCCCGGGACTAGCAGGGTAGATACGCAGTATTTT. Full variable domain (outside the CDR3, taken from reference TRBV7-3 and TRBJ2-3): GAGVSQTPSNKVTEKGKYVELRCDPISGHTALYWYRQSLGQGPEFLIYFQGTGAADDSGLPNDRFFAVRPEGSVSTLKIQRTERGDSAVYLCASSPGTSRVDTQYFGPGTRLTVL.

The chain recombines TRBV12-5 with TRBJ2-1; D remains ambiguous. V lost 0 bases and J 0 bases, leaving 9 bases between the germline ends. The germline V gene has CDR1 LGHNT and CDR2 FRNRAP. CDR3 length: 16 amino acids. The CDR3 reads CASGLVLGSSYNEQFF. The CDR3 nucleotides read TGTGCTAGTGGTTTGGTACTGGGAAGCTCCTACAATGAGCAGTTCTTC.

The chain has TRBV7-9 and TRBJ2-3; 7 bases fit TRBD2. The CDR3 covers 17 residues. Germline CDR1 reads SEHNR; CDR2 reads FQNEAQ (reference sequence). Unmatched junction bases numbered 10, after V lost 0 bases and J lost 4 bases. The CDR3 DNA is TGTGCCAGCAGCTTAGCGGCCAGCGGGGATATAGCAGATACGCAGTATTTT. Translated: CASSLAASGDIADTQYF.